This TCR beta chain was obtained from a study of blood T cell repertoires in COVID-19 (dated by TCRdb to 2018 to 2020). With regard to the full study: Samples covering the acute and convalescent phases of COVID-19 were provided by collaborators in the United States, Italy and Spain. The samples were drawn from the first 160 participants of the ongoing ImmuneRACE study and from 950 to 1,500 subjects provided by 6 global collaborators. The sample metadata nearly always contained a de-identified subject ID, COVID-19 status, age in years and sex. Where HLA class I and class II types were available, the types were taken from metadata supplied by the sample provider, not from assay-based typing. The material from the prospective study consisted of cDNA or gDNA derived from T cells, B-cell-depleted T cells, or PBMCs. Deeply sampled blood TCRbeta repertoires from subjects exposed to, actively infected with, or recovered from COVID-19 were included in the dataset. The repertoires were made available in a free public database intended to serve as a resource for research on the immune response to SARS-CoV-2.

Findings and caveats that apply to the study as a whole: The quantity of clinical and demographic metadata differed by source and by participant and was supplied without curation.

Turning to this clone: It has no known antigen specificity. No base-level quality is on record; no much larger clone is a single base apart.

The immunoSEQ Assay, a bias-controlled multiplex PCR, was used to amplify TCRbeta CDR3 regions from genomic DNA. Regarding the original processing steps: Nucleated cell counts per sample were estimated from amplification of reference gene primers within the assay. To quantify the absolute abundance of each unique TCRbeta CDR3 rearrangement, sequence reads were collapsed and filtered. Productive Simpson clonality was computed per sample as the square root of Simpson's diversity index over productive rearrangements. TCRdb obtained this table from immuneACCESS and retained in-frame rearrangements with V and J assigned. These tables miss some clones; where compared with another copy, unresolved V genes account for less than half of the shortfall, and the remainder is unexplained. The DNA gave D and trimming, while V, J and clone size come from that table. Across this sample there are roughly 150,000 clones, with around 89% seen only once. The top ten constitute around 2.9% of the sample.

Whole blood was collected in K2EDTA tubes by collaborating institutions according to the institutions' own protocols. Collaborator samples were shipped for TCRbeta analysis as frozen whole blood, isolated PBMCs, or DNA extracted from either sample type. Counted from cysteine to phenylalanine, this CDR3 has 17 amino acids. Of the read, only the CDR3 DNA is kept; its 51 bases are in frame from base 1. Compared with germline, V lacks 4 bases and J lacks 3 bases; bases without a gene match: 7. According to the germline V gene (reference sequence), CDR1 reads LGHDT and CDR2 reads YNNKEL. This receptor was identified in a man aged 60-69 years with acute or convalescent COVID-19. The chain uses TRBV3-1 (or the pseudogene TRBV3-2) and TRBJ2-6, with 9 bases aligning to TRBD1. Sequenced sample: peripheral blood. CDR3 reads: CASSRRTGVSGANVLTF. Read as DNA, the sequence is TGTGCCAGCAGCCGGAGGACAGGGGTTAGTGGGGCCAACGTCCTGACTTTC.